This paragraph reports one T cell receptor (beta chain). This clone was observed a few times. Its antigen is currently not known. No quality values exist for individual bases; no much larger clone is one base distant. This specimen belongs to a study of T cell responses to AZD1222 COVID-19 vaccine (dated by TCRdb to about 2021). As for the study more broadly: AZD1222 recipients given second doses at about 4 weeks or at about 12 weeks were pooled, since spike-specific TCR depth and breadth were not found to differ between the two schedules. A total of under 250 trial participants underwent TCR sequencing, of whom about 210 had received two doses of AZD1222 and about 26 had received two doses of the MenACWY control vaccine. Trial participants were enrolled by age into subgroups of 18-55, 56-69 and 70-plus years, and roughly 150, 30 and 60 TCR-sequenced participants, respectively, were included in these subgroups. General study outcomes and caveats: Spike-specific TCR breadth and depth rose significantly after two AZD1222 doses compared with day 0 and with MenACWY recipients. Because no day 14 peak-response samples were available, the repertoires could be characterized only after the peak T cell response. The whole spike protein was spanned by vaccine-associated CD4 TCRs, and dominant responses were seen in regions 160-218 and 743-854. Only six or seven AZD1222 recipients were SARS-CoV-2 seropositive at baseline, limiting conclusions about previously exposed vaccinees. Reportedly, close to half of the unique spike-specific TCRs recognized epitopes lying outside the regions that are mutated in the B.1.351 and B.1.1.7 variants. Most participants were white British and females outnumbered males, and the authors suggested that clonal diversity may have been underestimated. In the small 56-69-year group, the increase in depth fell short of significance, most likely because of low power.

The CDR3 regions of human TCRbeta chains were analyzed by immunosequencing. The authors' pipeline ran thus. TCRs in the repertoires were compared against a reference library of SARS-CoV-2-specific TCRs that had been generated with the MIRA antigen-specificity platform. Breadth meant the fraction of unique TCRs that were SARS-CoV-2-associated, whereas depth meant the fraction of total T cells that were SARS-CoV-2-associated. Using the MIRA data, each spike-specific TCR was mapped to the spike region that the TCR reacts to and placed in a CD4 or CD8 class. Log10-transformed breadth and depth values were compared by one-way ANOVA with Sidak's multiple comparisons tests. TCRdb mirrors the immuneACCESS table, restricted to in-frame sequences. Some clones are absent from its copies; in checked studies, under half trace to an unresolved V gene, and the reason for the others is unknown. V and J calls and clone size come straight from that table; D and trimming were deduced from the DNA. Across this sample there are 150,000 to 180,000 clones, with roughly 90% seen only once. About 19% of the sample goes to the ten largest clones.

Spanning cysteine to phenylalanine, the CDR3 consists of 17 amino acids. Solely the CDR3 DNA is kept, with 51 bases framed from the first base. Sequences KGHDR (CDR1) and SFDVKD (CDR2) are obtained from the germline V gene. Ends trimmed: V by 4 bases, J by 5 bases; bases unmatched to a gene: 10. The time point label, read with the paper, signifies: baseline before first vaccination. Vaccinee samples came from UK trials COV001 and COV002, including a single-blind randomized controlled phase 2/3 trial of AZD1222 (ChAdOx1 nCoV-19) in healthy adults. For TCRbeta chain sequencing, PBMC samples were collected from trial participants at day 0 and at day 28 after the second dose.

The clonotype comes from an adult in good health. The source material was peripheral blood, sampled on day 0 of AZD1222 vaccination. The chain uses TRBV24-1 and TRBJ2-6, and TRBD1 aligns with 7 junction nucleotides. The DNA is TGTGCCACCAGTGACCCAGGACAGGCCGGGAGGGCCAACGTCCTGACTTTC. This encodes CATSDPGQAGRANVLTF.